Sequencing of this TCR beta chain was carried out in a study of blood T cell repertoires in COVID-19. V lost 5 bases and J 5 bases, leaving 12 bases between the germline ends. Germline V gives CDR1 SGHTA, CDR2 FQGNSA. The CDR3 sequence is 13 residues long. Membership in each cohort depended on participant-reported clinical history. Assay: immunoSEQ multiplex PCR; the TCRdb copy retains only in-frame clones and omits some. This sample has roughly 300,000 clones, with around 87% found just once. The receptor was derived from a woman aged 25 to 45 who had recovered from COVID-19. Sequencing used PBMCs or T cells enriched from blood (not recorded which). The rearrangement uses TRBV7-2 and TRBJ1-2; no clear D gene. In DNA form, the CDR3 reads TGTGCCAGCAGCGCGACTGGCGCGTATGGCTACACCTTC. Protein sequence: CASSATGAYGYTF.